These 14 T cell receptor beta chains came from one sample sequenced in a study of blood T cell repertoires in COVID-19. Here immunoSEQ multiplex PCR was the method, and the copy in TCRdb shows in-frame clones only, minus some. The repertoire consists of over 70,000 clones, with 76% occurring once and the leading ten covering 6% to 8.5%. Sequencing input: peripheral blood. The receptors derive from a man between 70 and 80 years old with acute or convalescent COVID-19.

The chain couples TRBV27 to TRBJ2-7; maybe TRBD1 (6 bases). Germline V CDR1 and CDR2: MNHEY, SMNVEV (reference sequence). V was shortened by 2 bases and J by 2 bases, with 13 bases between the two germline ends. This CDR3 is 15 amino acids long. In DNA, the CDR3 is TGTGCCAGCAGTTTAAAACAGGGCAGCCCCTACGAGCAGTACTTC. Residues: CASSLKQGSPYEQYF.

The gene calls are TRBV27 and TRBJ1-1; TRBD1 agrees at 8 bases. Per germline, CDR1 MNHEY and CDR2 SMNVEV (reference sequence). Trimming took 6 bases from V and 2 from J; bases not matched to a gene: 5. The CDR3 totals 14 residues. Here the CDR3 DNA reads TGTGCCAGCAGCCAGGGGGCTTTTAACACTGAAGCTTTCTTT. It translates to CASSQGAFNTEAFF.

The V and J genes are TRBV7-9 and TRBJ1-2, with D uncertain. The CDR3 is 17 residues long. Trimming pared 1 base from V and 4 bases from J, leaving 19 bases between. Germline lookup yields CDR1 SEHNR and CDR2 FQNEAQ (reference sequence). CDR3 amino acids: CASSLVPDPEGFYGYTF. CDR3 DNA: TGTGCCAGCAGCTTAGTGCCAGATCCGGAGGGCTTCTATGGCTACACCTTC.

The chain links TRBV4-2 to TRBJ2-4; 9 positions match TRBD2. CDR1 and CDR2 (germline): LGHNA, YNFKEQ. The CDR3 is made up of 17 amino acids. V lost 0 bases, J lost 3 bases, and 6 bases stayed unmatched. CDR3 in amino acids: CASSQDPSGIIKNIQYF. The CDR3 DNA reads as TGTGCCAGCAGCCAAGACCCTAGCGGGATTATCAAAAACATTCAGTACTTC.

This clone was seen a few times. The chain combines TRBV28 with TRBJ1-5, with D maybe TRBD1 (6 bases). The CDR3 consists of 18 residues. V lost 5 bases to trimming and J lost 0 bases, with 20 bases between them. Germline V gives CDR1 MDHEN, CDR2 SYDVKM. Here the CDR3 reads CASSEGSGTQYSNQPQHF. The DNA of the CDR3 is TGTGCCAGCAGTGAGGGCTCCGGGACACAATATAGCAATCAGCCCCAGCATTTT.

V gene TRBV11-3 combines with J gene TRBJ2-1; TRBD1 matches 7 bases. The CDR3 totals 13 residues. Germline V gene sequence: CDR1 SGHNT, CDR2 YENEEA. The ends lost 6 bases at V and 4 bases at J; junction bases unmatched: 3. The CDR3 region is CASSRDSYNEQFF. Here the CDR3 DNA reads TGTGCCAGCAGTCGGGACAGTTACAATGAGCAGTTCTTC.

Here the CDR3 DNA reads TGTGCCAGCAGCGGACAGGGGGCGCCCACCGGGGAGCTGTTTTTT. This translates into CASSGQGAPTGELFF. The V and J genes are TRBV2 and TRBJ2-2; 11 bases align to TRBD1. Germline CDR1 reads SNHLY; CDR2 reads FYNNEI. V was clipped by 6 bases and J by 4 bases; unmatched bases: 4. This CDR3 contains 15 residues. The variable domain in full, with the rest retrieved from reference TRBV2 and TRBJ2-2, is EPEVTQTPSHQVTQMGQEVILRCVPISNHLYFYWYRQILGQKVEFLVSFYNNEISEKSEIFDDQFSVERPDGSNFTLKIRSTKLEDSAMYFCASSGQGAPTGELFFGEGSRLTVL.

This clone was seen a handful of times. CDR3 DNA sequence: TGTGCCTCCCGGAGGTGGGACAGCGAAGAGACCCAGTACTTC. Translation gives CASRRWDSEETQYF. V gene TRBV30 combines with J gene TRBJ2-5; 7 bases line up with TRBD1. Germline CDR1 reads GTSNPN; CDR2 reads SVGIG (reference sequence). This CDR3 region has 14 residues. V was clipped by 7 bases and J by 3 bases; unmatched bases: 11.

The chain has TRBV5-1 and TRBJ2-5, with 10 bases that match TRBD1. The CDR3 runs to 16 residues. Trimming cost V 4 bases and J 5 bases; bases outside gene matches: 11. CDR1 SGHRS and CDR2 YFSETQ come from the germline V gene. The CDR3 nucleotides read TGCGCCAGCAGCCCCGCCTCGGGACAGGGGTACGAGACCCAGTACTTC. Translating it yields CASSPASGQGYETQYF.

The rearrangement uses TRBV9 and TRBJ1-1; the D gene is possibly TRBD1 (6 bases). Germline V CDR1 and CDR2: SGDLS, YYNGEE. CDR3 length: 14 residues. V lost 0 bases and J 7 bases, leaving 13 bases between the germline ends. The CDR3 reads CASSVVGALDEAFF. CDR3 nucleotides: TGTGCCAGCAGCGTAGTGGGGGCATTGGATGAAGCTTTCTTT. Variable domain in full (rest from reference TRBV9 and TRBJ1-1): DSGVTQTPKHLITATGQRVTLRCSPRSGDLSVYWYQQSLDQGLQFLIQYYNGEERAKGNILERFSAQQFPDLHSELNLSSLELGDSALYFCASSVVGALDEAFFGQGTRLTVV.

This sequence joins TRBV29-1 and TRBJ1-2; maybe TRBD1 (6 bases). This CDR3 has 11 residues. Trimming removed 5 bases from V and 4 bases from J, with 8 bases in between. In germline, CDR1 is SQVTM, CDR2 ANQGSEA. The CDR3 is CSVTGSYGYTF. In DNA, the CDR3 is TGCAGCGTTACAGGGTCCTATGGCTACACCTTC.

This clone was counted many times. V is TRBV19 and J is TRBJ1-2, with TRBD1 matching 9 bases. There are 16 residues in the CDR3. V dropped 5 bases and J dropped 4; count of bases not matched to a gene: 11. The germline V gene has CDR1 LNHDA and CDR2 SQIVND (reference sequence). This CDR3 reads CASSPGGQGGFYGYTF. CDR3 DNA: TGTGCCAGTAGTCCTGGGGGACAGGGAGGGTTCTATGGCTACACCTTC.

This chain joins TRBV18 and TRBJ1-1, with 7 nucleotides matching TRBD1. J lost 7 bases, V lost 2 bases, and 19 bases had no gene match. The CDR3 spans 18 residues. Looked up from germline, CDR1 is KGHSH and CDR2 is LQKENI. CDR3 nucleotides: TGTGCCAGCTCACCAAGATTCCCGGGACAGACTTTTCGCGTTGAAGCTTTCTTT. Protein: CASSPRFPGQTFRVEAFF.

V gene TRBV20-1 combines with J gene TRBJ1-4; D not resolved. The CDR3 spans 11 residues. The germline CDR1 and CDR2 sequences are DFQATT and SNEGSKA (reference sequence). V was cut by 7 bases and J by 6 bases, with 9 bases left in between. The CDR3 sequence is CSGWTDEKLFF. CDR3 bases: TGCAGTGGCTGGACTGATGAAAAACTGTTTTTT.